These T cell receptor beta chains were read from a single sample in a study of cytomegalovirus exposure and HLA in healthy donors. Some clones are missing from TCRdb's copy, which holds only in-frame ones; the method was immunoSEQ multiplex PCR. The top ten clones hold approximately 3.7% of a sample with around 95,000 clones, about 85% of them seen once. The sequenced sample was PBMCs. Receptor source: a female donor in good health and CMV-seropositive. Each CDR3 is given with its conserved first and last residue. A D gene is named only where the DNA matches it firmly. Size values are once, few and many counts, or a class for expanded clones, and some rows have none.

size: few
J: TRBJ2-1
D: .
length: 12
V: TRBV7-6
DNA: TGTGCCAGCAGCTTAAATTCAAATGAGCAGTTCTTC
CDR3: CASSLNSNEQFF

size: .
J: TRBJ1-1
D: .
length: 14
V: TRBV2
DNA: TGTGCCAGCAGTTCAACAGGGTCGAACACTGAAGCTTTCTTT
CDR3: CASSSTGSNTEAFF

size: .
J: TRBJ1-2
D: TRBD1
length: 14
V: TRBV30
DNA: TGTGCCTGGAGTATTTCGGACAGGGGTAGTGGCTACCCCTTC
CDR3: CAWSISDRGSGYPF

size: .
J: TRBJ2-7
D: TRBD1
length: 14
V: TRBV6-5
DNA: TGTGCCAGCAGTTACCTACAGGGGTATGGCGAGCAGTACTTC
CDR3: CASSYLQGYGEQYF

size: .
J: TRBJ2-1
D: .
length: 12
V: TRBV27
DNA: TGTGCCATCGCAGGGCCCTACAATGAGCAGTTCTTC
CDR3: CAIAGPYNEQFF

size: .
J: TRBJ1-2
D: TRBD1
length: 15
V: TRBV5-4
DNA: TGTGCCTCAAGGGGGACAGGGACTAAAAACTATGGCTACACCTTC
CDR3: CASRGTGTKNYGYTF

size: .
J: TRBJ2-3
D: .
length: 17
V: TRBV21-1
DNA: TGTGCCAGCAGCAAACCGGGGTCGACAGGGCCCCCGGGTACGCAGTATTTT
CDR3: CASSKPGSTGPPGTQYF

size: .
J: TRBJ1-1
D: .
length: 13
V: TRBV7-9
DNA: TGTGCCAGCAGCCCAGACATTAACACTGAAGCTTTCTTT
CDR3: CASSPDINTEAFF

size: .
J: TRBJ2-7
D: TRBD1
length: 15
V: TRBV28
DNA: TGTGCCAGCAGTTCACGGGACAGGGGGTCCTACGAGCAGTACTTC
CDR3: CASSSRDRGSYEQYF

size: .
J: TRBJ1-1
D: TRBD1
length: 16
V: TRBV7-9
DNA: TGTGCCAGCAGCTCAGGGAGCGCAGGGGGTAACACTGAAGCTTTCTTT
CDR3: CASSSGSAGGNTEAFF

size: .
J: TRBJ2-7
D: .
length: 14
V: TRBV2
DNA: TGTGCCAGCTTAGGACAGAGGGGATACTACGAGCAGTACTTC
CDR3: CASLGQRGYYEQYF

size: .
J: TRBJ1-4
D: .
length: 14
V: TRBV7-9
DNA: TGTGCCAGCAGCTTAGGGGGGGATGGTGAAAAACTGTTTTTT
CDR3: CASSLGGDGEKLFF

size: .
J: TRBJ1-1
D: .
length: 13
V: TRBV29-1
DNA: TGCAGCGTTGGTAGGGAGATGAACACTGAAGCTTTCTTT
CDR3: CSVGREMNTEAFF

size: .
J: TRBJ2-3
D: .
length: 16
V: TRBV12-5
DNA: TGTGCTAGTGCTCTTGGGGGGGGCGGAAGCACAGATACGCAGTATTTT
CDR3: CASALGGGGSTDTQYF

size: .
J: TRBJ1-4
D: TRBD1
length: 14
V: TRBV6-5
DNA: TGTGCCAGCAGAACTAGACAGGGGAATGAAAAACTGTTTTTT
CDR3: CASRTRQGNEKLFF

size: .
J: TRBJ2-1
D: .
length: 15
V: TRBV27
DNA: TGTGCCAGCAGTTTATCAAGCGCCTGGTCGTATGAGCAGTTCTTC
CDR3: CASSLSSAWSYEQFF